This T cell receptor (beta chain) was profiled in a study of T-cell reconstitution after alpha-beta-depleted transplantation in children. This clonotype was seen many times. Its matching antigen is unknown. The study, taken as a whole, reports: From newly produced T cells came most of the T-cell counts and diversity one year after transplant. TCRbeta diversity was high at day 60 in some patients (a result of surviving recipient T cells and thymic progenitors).

Unique molecular identifiers tagged the TCRbeta library. MiXCR was run by TCRdb on the PCR reads, yielding one entry per CDR3 protein. Counted here are fewer than 700,000 distinct CDR3 sequences, over 10% occurring once; the ten biggest clones make up over 2%. Sequencing used PBMCs, mostly from graft donor cells, obtained 360 days after TCRalphabeta/CD19-depleted stem cell transplant. The receptor was derived from a male patient between 5 and 17 years old who had a stem cell transplant for acute myeloid leukemia, so the T cells may come from the graft donor.

CDR3 nucleotide sequence: TGTGCCAGCAGTTTAAGGCAGGATACGCAGTATTTT. Translating it yields CASSLRQDTQYF. The chain links TRBV28 to TRBJ2-3; no definite D call. The CDR3 consists of 12 residues. Per germline, CDR1 MDHEN and CDR2 SYDVKM. The ends were cut back, 2 bases at V and 6 bases at J, with 6 bases in the middle. The full variable domain, completed using reference TRBV28 and TRBJ2-3, is DVKVTQSSRYLVKRTGEKVFLECVQDMDHENMFWYRQDPGLGLRLIYFSYDVKMKEKGDIPEGYSVSREKKERFSLILESASTNQTSMYLCASSLRQDTQYFGPGTRLTVL.